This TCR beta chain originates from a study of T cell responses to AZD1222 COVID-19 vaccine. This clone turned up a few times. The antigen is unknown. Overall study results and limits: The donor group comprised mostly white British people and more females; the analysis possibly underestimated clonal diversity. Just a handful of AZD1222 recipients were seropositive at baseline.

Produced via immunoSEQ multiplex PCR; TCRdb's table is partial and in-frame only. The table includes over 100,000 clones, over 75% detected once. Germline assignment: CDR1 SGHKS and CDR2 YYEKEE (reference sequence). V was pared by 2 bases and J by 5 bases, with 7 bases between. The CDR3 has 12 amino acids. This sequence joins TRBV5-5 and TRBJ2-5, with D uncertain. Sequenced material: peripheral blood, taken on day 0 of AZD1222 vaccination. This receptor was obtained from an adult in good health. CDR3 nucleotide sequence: TGTGCCAGCAGCTTCGGTCTTGAGACCCAGTACTTC. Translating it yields CASSFGLETQYF.